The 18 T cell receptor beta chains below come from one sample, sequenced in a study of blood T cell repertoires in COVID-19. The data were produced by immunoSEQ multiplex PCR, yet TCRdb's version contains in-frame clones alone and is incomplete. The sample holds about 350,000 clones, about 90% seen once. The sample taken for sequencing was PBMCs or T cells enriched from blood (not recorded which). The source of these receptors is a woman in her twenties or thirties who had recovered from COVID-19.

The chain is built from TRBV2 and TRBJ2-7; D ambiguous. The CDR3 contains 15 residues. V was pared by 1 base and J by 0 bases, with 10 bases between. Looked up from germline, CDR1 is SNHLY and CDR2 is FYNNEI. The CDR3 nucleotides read TGTGCCAGCAGTGAAGGCACGGCTAGCTCCTACGAGCAGTACTTC. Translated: CASSEGTASSYEQYF.

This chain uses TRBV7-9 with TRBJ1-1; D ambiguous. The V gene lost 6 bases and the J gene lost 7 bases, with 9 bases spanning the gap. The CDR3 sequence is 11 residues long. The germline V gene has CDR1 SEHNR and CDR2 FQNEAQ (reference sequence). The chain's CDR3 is CASRPEYEAFF. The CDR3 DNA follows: TGTGCCAGCAGACCGGAGTATGAAGCTTTCTTT.

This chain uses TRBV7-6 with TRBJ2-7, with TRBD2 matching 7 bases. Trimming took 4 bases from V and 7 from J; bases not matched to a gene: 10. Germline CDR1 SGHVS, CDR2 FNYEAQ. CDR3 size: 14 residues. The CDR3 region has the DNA TGTGCCAGCAGCTCCTGGGAGGGAACGGTTGAGCAGTACTTC. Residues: CASSSWEGTVEQYF.

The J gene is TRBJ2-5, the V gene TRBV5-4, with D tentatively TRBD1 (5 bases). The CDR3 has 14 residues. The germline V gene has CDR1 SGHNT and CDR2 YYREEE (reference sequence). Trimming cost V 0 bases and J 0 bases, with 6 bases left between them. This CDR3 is CASSLGQNQETQYF. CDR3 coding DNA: TGTGCCAGCAGCTTGGGACAGAACCAAGAGACCCAGTACTTC.

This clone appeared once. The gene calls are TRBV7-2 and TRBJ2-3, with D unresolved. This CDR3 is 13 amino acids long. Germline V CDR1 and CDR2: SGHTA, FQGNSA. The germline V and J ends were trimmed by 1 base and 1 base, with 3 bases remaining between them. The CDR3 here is CASSLVGTDTQYF. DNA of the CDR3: TGTGCCAGCAGCTTAGTAGGCACAGATACGCAGTATTTT.

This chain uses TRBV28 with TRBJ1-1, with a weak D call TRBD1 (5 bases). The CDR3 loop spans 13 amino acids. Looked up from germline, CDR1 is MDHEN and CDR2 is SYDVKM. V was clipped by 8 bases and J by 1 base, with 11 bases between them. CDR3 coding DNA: TGTGCCAGCCTCGGGGGACCGAACACTGAAGCTTTCTTT. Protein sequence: CASLGGPNTEAFF. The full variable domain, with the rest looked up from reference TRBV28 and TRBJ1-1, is DVKVTQSSRYLVKRTGEKVFLECVQDMDHENMFWYRQDPGLGLRLIYFSYDVKMKEKGDIPEGYSVSREKKERFSLILESASTNQTSMYLCASLGGPNTEAFFGQGTRLTVV.

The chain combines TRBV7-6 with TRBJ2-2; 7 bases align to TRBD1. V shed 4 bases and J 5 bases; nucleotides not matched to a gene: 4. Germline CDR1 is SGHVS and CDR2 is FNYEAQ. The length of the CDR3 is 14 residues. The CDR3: CASSYRGETGELFF. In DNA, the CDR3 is TGTGCCAGCAGCTACAGGGGTGAAACCGGGGAGCTGTTTTTT.

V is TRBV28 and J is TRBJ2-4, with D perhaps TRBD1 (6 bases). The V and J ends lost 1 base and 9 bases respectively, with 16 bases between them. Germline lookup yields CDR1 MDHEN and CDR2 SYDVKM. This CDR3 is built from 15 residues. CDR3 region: CASSLFQGTAGIQYF. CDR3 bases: TGTGCCAGCAGTTTATTTCAGGGGACGGCGGGCATTCAGTACTTC. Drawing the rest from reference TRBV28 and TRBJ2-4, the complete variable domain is DVKVTQSSRYLVKRTGEKVFLECVQDMDHENMFWYRQDPGLGLRLIYFSYDVKMKEKGDIPEGYSVSREKKERFSLILESASTNQTSMYLCASSLFQGTAGIQYFGAGTRLSVL.

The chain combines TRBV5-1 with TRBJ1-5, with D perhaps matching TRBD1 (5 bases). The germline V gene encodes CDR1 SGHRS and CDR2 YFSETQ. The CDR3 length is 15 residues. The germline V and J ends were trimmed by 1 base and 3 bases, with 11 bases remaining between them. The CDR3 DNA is TGCGCCAGCAGCTTGAGGGGCAGGCCCAATCAGCCCCAGCATTTT. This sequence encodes CASSLRGRPNQPQHF.

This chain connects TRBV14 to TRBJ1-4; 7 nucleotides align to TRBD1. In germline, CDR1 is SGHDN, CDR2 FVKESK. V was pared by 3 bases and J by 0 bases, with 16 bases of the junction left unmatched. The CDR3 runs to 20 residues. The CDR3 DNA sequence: TGTGCCAGCAGCCACCACGGTAGGGGGCGGGGGGGAGCAACTAATGAAAAACTGTTTTTT. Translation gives CASSHHGRGRGGATNEKLFF.

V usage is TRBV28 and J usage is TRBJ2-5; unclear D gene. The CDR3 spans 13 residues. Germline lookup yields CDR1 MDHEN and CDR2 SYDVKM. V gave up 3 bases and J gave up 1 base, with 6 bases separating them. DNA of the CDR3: TGTGCCAGCAGTTTGGCCAGCCAAGAGACCCAGTACTTC. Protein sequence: CASSLASQETQYF.

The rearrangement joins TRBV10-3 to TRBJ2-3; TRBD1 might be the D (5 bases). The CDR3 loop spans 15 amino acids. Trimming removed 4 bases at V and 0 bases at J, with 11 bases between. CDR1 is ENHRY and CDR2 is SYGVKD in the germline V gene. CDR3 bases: TGTGCCATCAGTGGGGGCCAGTCCAGCACAGATACGCAGTATTTT. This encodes CAISGGQSSTDTQYF.

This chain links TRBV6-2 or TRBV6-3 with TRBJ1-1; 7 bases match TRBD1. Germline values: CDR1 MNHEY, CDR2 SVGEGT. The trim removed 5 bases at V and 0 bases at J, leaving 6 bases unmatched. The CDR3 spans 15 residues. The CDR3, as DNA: TGTGCCAGCAGTCGGGACAGTTCCATGAACACTGAAGCTTTCTTT. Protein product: CASSRDSSMNTEAFF.

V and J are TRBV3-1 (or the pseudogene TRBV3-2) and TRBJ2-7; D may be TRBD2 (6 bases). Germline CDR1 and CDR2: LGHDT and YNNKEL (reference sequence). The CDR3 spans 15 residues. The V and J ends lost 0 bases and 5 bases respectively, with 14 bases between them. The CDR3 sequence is CASSQDGAGLNEQYF. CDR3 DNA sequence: TGTGCCAGCAGCCAAGATGGGGCGGGGTTAAACGAGCAGTACTTC.

CDR3 bases: TGCGCCAGCAGTGGGGCAGGCTATGGCTACACCTTC. This encodes CASSGAGYGYTF. The chain has TRBV10-2 and TRBJ1-2; D is ambiguous. The germline V gene encodes CDR1 WSHSY and CDR2 SAAADI. V shed 4 bases and J shed 4 bases, with 7 bases lying between them. CDR3 size: 12 residues.

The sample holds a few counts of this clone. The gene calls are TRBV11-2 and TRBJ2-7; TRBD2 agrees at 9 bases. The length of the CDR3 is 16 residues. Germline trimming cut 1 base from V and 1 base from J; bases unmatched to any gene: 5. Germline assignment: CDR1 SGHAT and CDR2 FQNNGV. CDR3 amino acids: CASSLAPSGVSYEQYF. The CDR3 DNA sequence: TGTGCCAGCAGCTTAGCCCCTAGCGGGGTTTCCTACGAGCAGTACTTC.

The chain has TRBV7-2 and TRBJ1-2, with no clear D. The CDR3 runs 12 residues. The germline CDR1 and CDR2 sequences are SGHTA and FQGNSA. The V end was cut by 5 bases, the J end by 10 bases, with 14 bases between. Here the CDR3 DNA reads TGTGCCAGCAGCCTATATCGGGAGTCCTACACCTTC. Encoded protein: CASSLYRESYTF.

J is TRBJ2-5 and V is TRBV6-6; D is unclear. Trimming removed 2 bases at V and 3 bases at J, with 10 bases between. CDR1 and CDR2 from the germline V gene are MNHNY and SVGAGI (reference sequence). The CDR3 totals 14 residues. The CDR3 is CASSYAVTKETQYF. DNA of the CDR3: TGTGCCAGCAGTTACGCGGTTACAAAAGAGACCCAGTACTTC.